The 29 T cell receptor beta chains given below trace back to one sample, sequenced in a study of T-cell reconstitution after alpha-beta-depleted transplantation in children. Researchers prepared the TCRbeta library using unique molecular identifiers, the study reports. TCRdb passed the PCR reads through MiXCR, listing each CDR3 protein once. Of 98,000 or so distinct CDR3 sequences listed, less than 25% were seen once; the top ten hold roughly 23%. This specimen was PBMCs, taken before TCRalphabeta/CD19-depleted stem cell transplant. The receptors were gathered from a boy younger than 10 with acute lymphoblastic leukemia, due to receive a stem cell transplant.

The chain links TRBV7-8 to TRBJ2-3, with D possibly TRBD2 on 6 matching bases. Per germline, CDR1 SGHVS and CDR2 FQNEAQ. The V end was cut by 0 bases, the J end by 5 bases, with 18 bases between. The CDR3 has 17 amino acids. The DNA of the CDR3 is TGTGCCAGCAGCTTAGCGCGACGGAGGGGCCTGGGAGATACGCAGTATTTT. Encoded protein: CASSLARRRGLGDTQYF.

This clonotype occurred many times. V usage is TRBV25-1 and J usage is TRBJ2-7, with 11 bases lining up with TRBD1. The V segment lost 3 bases and the J segment 3 bases; nucleotides outside the gene matches: 1. The CDR3 is made up of 14 amino acids. CDR1 is MGHDK and CDR2 is SYGVNS in the germline V gene. The CDR3 bases are TGTGCCAGCAGTGAGGGACAGGGGGGCTACGAGCAGTACTTC. Translation gives CASSEGQGGYEQYF.

This clonotype was seen many times. The V and J genes are TRBV19 and TRBJ2-1, with 7 bases that match TRBD1. Trimming at V came to 9 bases and at J to 7 bases, leaving 12 bases not matched to a gene. The CDR3 runs 14 residues. From germline, CDR1 is LNHDA and CDR2 SQIVND (reference sequence). CDR3 region: CASGTGVSWNEQFF. The CDR3 DNA is TGTGCCAGCGGTACAGGGGTTTCGTGGAATGAGCAGTTCTTC.

V and J are TRBV29-1 and TRBJ1-2, with D maybe TRBD1 (5 bases). V lost 6 bases and J lost 6, with 17 bases in between. Germline V gene data show CDR1 as SQVTM and CDR2 as ANQGSEA. There are 13 residues in the CDR3. The CDR3 DNA follows: TGCAGCGTGGGATTCCGGGACCGACATGGCTACACCTTC. Its protein product is CSVGFRDRHGYTF.

CDR3 amino acids: CASSRGQAGGTGELFF. DNA of the CDR3: TGTGCCAGCAGCCGGGGACAGGCCGGGGGCACCGGGGAGCTGTTTTTT. V gene TRBV7-9 combines with J gene TRBJ2-2, with TRBD1 matching over 8 bases. Germline lookup yields CDR1 SEHNR and CDR2 FQNEAQ (reference sequence). CDR3 length equals 16 residues. V lost 5 bases, J lost 4 bases, and 9 bases stayed unmatched.

This clonotype was observed a handful of times. The V call is TRBV5-1, the J call TRBJ2-1, with TRBD1 identical over 8 bases. With 7 bases clipped from V and 0 bases from J, the junction kept 6 bases outside the gene matches. Germline V gives CDR1 SGHRS, CDR2 YFSETQ. CDR3 length: 15 amino acids. The CDR3 is CASRPTGVSYNEQFF. The CDR3 nucleotides are TGCGCCAGCCGCCCGACAGGGGTCTCCTACAATGAGCAGTTCTTC.

This clonotype was observed a few times. V usage is TRBV20-1 and J usage is TRBJ2-7; 7 nucleotides line up with TRBD2. From germline, CDR1 is DFQATT and CDR2 SNEGSKA (reference sequence). The CDR3 extends over 18 amino acids. J was trimmed by 0 bases and V by 7 bases; bases with no gene match: 21. The CDR3 coding sequence is TGCAGTGTTAGGTGGGATCCTAGCGGTGCATTAAGCTCCTACGAGCAGTACTTC. Amino acid sequence: CSVRWDPSGALSSYEQYF.

This clonotype was picked up many times. CDR3: CASRPPGLAGAGELFF. CDR3 nucleotide sequence: TGTGCCAGCAGGCCTCCTGGACTAGCGGGAGCCGGGGAGCTGTTTTTT. The rearrangement links TRBV7-2 to TRBJ2-2; 13 bases match TRBD2. J lost 6 bases, V lost 6 bases, and 7 bases had no gene match. This CDR3 is 16 amino acids long. Germline CDR1 is SGHTA and CDR2 is FQGNSA.

Worth noting for this clonotype: A much bigger clone sits one base away, suggesting this may be a read error. V gene TRBV29-1 combines with J gene TRBJ2-2, with 7 bases lining up with TRBD1. Germline trimming cut 2 bases from V and 3 bases from J; bases unmatched to any gene: 9. The CDR3 length is 16 residues. Looked up from germline, CDR1 is SQVTM and CDR2 is ANQGSEA. The chain's CDR3 is CSVEWVVGQDTGELFF. The CDR3 region has the DNA TGCAGCGTTGAATGGGTAGTTGGACAGGACACCGGGGAGCTGTTTTTT.

The genes are TRBV4-3 and TRBJ1-2; D ambiguous. From germline, CDR1 is LGHNA and CDR2 YSLEER. CDR3 length: 16 amino acids. Between the trimmed V and J ends, which lost 0 bases and 3 bases, there was a span of 14 bases. The DNA for the CDR3 is TGCGCCAGCAGCCAAGATGTAGGGCAAGCCGACTATGGCTACACCTTC. It codes for CASSQDVGQADYGYTF.

The rearrangement joins TRBV5-1 to TRBJ2-1; TRBD1 matches at 7 bases. Germline V lookup: CDR1 SGHRS, CDR2 YFSETQ. The CDR3 runs to 16 residues. With V trimmed by 4 bases and J by 9 bases, 16 bases remained unmatched. CDR3 loop: CASSRTTGWTTFEQFF. The CDR3 coding sequence is TGCGCCAGCAGCCGAACGACAGGGTGGACAACTTTTGAGCAGTTCTTC. Together with reference TRBV5-1 and TRBJ2-1, the CDR3 gives the full variable domain: KAGVTQTPRYLIKTRGQQVTLSCSPISGHRSVSWYQQTPGQGLQFLFEYFSETQRNKGNFPGRFSGRQFSNSRSEMNVSTLELGDSALYLCASSRTTGWTTFEQFFGPGTRLTVL.

The chain carries TRBV20-1 and TRBJ1-1; D is unclear. The CDR3 extends over 13 amino acids. The V end lost 2 bases, the J end lost 0 bases, and 7 bases lay between the germline ends. Germline V lookup: CDR1 DFQATT, CDR2 SNEGSKA (reference sequence). In DNA, the CDR3 is TGCAGTGCTAGAACAATTTTGAACACTGAAGCTTTCTTT. Its translation is CSARTILNTEAFF.

This clonotype was recorded at least ten times. The V and J genes are TRBV2 and TRBJ1-2; no definite D call. The CDR3 extends over 14 amino acids. CDR1 is SNHLY and CDR2 is FYNNEI in the germline V gene. V was pared by 2 bases and J by 4 bases, with 11 bases between. In DNA, the CDR3 is TGTGCCAGCAGTGAACAGCCAGAATCCTATGGCTACACCTTC. Protein sequence: CASSEQPESYGYTF.

This clonotype was found a few times. V is TRBV5-1 and J is TRBJ2-3; D not resolved. V dropped 3 bases and J dropped 4 bases, with 15 bases sitting between them. The CDR3 consists of 15 residues. CDR1 is SGHRS, CDR2 YFSETQ, per germline. As DNA, the CDR3 is TGCGCCAGCAGCTCGTTCGGATATCGGTCAGATACGCAGTATTTT. This sequence encodes CASSSFGYRSDTQYF.

The chain couples TRBV9 to TRBJ2-1; a possible D gene is TRBD2 (5 bases). The CDR3 totals 15 residues. V lost 0 bases to trimming and J lost 4 bases, with 11 bases between them. CDR1 is SGDLS, CDR2 YYNGEE, per germline. CDR3 sequence: CASSVGVARYNEQFF. The CDR3 DNA reads TGTGCCAGCAGCGTAGGCGTAGCGCGATACAATGAGCAGTTCTTC.

The chain carries TRBV29-1 and TRBJ2-7; a weak D match, TRBD1 (5 bases). V lost 5 bases and J lost 5, with 19 bases in between. The germline V gene has CDR1 SQVTM and CDR2 ANQGSEA. The CDR3 loop spans 14 amino acids. The chain's CDR3 is CSVWVGALVDEQYF. The CDR3 nucleotides are TGCAGCGTTTGGGTTGGGGCCCTCGTGGACGAGCAGTACTTC.

This clonotype has just a few counts. The rearrangement links TRBV12-3 or TRBV12-4 to TRBJ1-1; D remains ambiguous. Trimming stripped 5 bases from V and 7 bases from J, with 14 bases between. This CDR3 spans 13 amino acids. The CDR3 DNA reads TGTGCCAGCAGTCCCCCGATGCGGTTTGAAGCTTTCTTT. This codes for CASSPPMRFEAFF.

V is TRBV29-1 and J is TRBJ1-2; D is perhaps TRBD1 (5 bases). The V gene lost 4 bases and the J gene lost 6 bases, with 9 bases spanning the gap. In germline, CDR1 is SQVTM, CDR2 ANQGSEA. CDR3 length: 11 amino acids. CDR3 sequence (DNA): TGCAGCGTTGGACAGTGGGATGGCTACACCTTC. The encoded protein is CSVGQWDGYTF.

Only a few counts were recorded for this clonotype. The chain employs TRBV25-1 and TRBJ2-1; D gene ambiguous. Trimming removed 4 bases at V and 8 bases at J, with 12 bases between. Germline V gives CDR1 MGHDK, CDR2 SYGVNS. There are 13 residues in the CDR3. This chain's CDR3 is CASSAPYEDEQFF. DNA of the CDR3: TGTGCCAGCAGTGCCCCCTATGAGGATGAGCAGTTCTTC.

This chain joins TRBV27 and TRBJ2-7, with 10 positions matching TRBD2. Germline V gene lookup returns CDR1 MNHEY and CDR2 SMNVEV (reference sequence). Trimming took 0 bases from V and 2 from J; bases not matched to a gene: 4. The CDR3 extends over 16 amino acids. The CDR3 DNA is TGTGCCAGCAGTTTATCGAATCTAGCGGGAGCCTACGAGCAGTACTTC. Protein sequence: CASSLSNLAGAYEQYF.

The rearrangement uses TRBV28 and TRBJ1-6; perhaps TRBD1 as D (6 bases). From germline, CDR1 is MDHEN and CDR2 SYDVKM. Trimming shortened V by 4 bases and J by 9 bases, and 10 bases separated the two germline ends. The CDR3 extends over 13 amino acids. CDR3 sequence: CASSSVGASPLHF. CDR3 DNA: TGTGCCAGCAGTTCGGTGGGGGCTTCACCCCTCCACTTT. Using reference TRBV28 and TRBJ1-6 for the parts outside the CDR3, the full variable domain is DVKVTQSSRYLVKRTGEKVFLECVQDMDHENMFWYRQDPGLGLRLIYFSYDVKMKEKGDIPEGYSVSREKKERFSLILESASTNQTSMYLCASSSVGASPLHFGNGTRLTVT.

This chain joins TRBV7-8 and TRBJ1-4, with 12 nucleotides matching TRBD1. The V gene end was trimmed by 5 bases and the J gene end by 10 bases; junction bases not matched to a gene: 8. Germline values: CDR1 SGHVS, CDR2 FQNEAQ. This CDR3 comprises 15 residues. CDR3 region: CASSDAGTGGGKLFF. As DNA, the CDR3 is TGTGCCAGCAGCGACGCCGGGACAGGGGGCGGAAAACTGTTTTTT.

This clonotype has a count of ten or more. The CDR3 nucleotides are TGCAGTGCTAGGCCCACAGGCAATTCACCCCTCCACTTT. Translating gives CSARPTGNSPLHF. The chain carries TRBV20-1 and TRBJ1-6; tentative D call: TRBD1 (5 bases). CDR1 DFQATT and CDR2 SNEGSKA come from the germline V gene (reference sequence). Trimming stripped 3 bases from V and 7 bases from J, with 10 bases between. This CDR3 has 13 amino acids.

The chain uses TRBV10-3 and TRBJ2-1; D unresolved. The CDR3 has 13 amino acids. The germline gives CDR1 ENHRY, CDR2 SYGVKD. The V and J ends lost 10 bases and 6 bases respectively, with 16 bases between them. The CDR3 here is CATGAQQFNEQFF. Written as DNA, the CDR3 is TGTGCCACTGGTGCGCAGCAGTTCAATGAGCAGTTCTTC.

At least ten counts were recorded for this clonotype. The genes are TRBV11-1 and TRBJ2-2, with TRBD2 as a possible D gene (5 bases). This CDR3 spans 15 amino acids. V was cut by 3 bases and J by 7 bases, with 15 bases left in between. Germline V gives CDR1 SGHAT, CDR2 FQDESV (reference sequence). This chain's CDR3 is CASSLEEVFSGELFF. The CDR3 region has the DNA TGTGCCAGCAGCTTGGAGGAGGTGTTTAGCGGGGAGCTGTTTTTT.

The chain joins TRBV6-5 to TRBJ2-7, with a weak D call TRBD2 (5 bases). Germline CDR1 MNHEY, CDR2 SVGAGI. This CDR3 contains 13 residues. With 2 bases removed from V and 0 bases from J, the gap between germline ends came to 5 bases. CDR3 amino acids: CASSYRDSYEQYF. In DNA, the CDR3 is TGTGCCAGCAGTTACCGGGACTCCTACGAGCAGTACTTC.

The chain joins TRBV29-1 to TRBJ2-7; TRBD1 matches 7 bases. After removal of 8 bases from V and 2 bases from J, the junction contained 9 bases not matched to a gene. Germline CDR1 SQVTM, CDR2 ANQGSEA. The CDR3 has 13 amino acids. For the CDR3, the DNA is TGCAGCTTTTCGAAGGGGGCCCCCTACGAGCAGTACTTC. This gives the protein CSFSKGAPYEQYF.

The table lists this clonotype with a few counts. The CDR3 is CASSQVGTSGNTGELFF. The CDR3 bases are TGTGCCAGCAGCCAAGTTGGGACTAGCGGGAACACCGGGGAGCTGTTTTTT. The chain has TRBV3-1 and TRBJ2-2; 11 bases map to TRBD2. From germline, CDR1 is LGHDT and CDR2 YNNKEL (reference sequence). J gave up 1 base and V 1 base, and 2 bases lay outside the gene matches. The CDR3 contains 17 residues. The full variable domain, completed using reference TRBV3-1 and TRBJ2-2, is DTAVSQTPKYLVTQMGNDKSIKCEQNLGHDTMYWYKQDSKKFLKIMFSYNNKELIINETVPNRFSPKSPDKAHLNLHINSLELGDSAVYFCASSQVGTSGNTGELFFGEGSRLTVL.

The chain carries TRBV12-3 or TRBV12-4 and TRBJ2-6, with no clear D. The V end lost 3 bases, the J end lost 2 bases, and 5 bases lay between the germline ends. CDR3 length: 14 residues. The CDR3 spells CASSFPAGANVLTF. The CDR3, as DNA: TGTGCCAGCAGTTTCCCCGCTGGGGCCAACGTCCTGACTTTC.